The 2 T cell receptor beta chains presented below share a single source sample, sequenced in a study of human T cells and chemical hapten exposure. Each CDR3 protein is one row after TCRdb ran MiXCR on the RACE reads. Of over 100,000 distinct CDR3 sequences listed, around 8.2% were seen once; the top ten hold around 1.7%. The time point is: healthy volunteer bleed at 2 weeks. Blood, whole and unfractionated, served as the source for total RNA extraction. Sequenced: whole blood. The receptors come from a male donor in good health. Some clones in this sample may be carry-over from other donors' samples.

There are many counts of this clonotype. This rearrangement joins TRBV4-1 to TRBJ1-2; D uncertain. V dropped 0 bases and J dropped 2 bases, with 10 bases sitting between them. The CDR3 runs 15 residues. Germline assignment: CDR1 MGHRA and CDR2 YSYEKL. CDR3 nucleotides: TGCGCCAGCAGCCAAGATGGCCAGGAGAACTATGGCTACACCTTC. Translation: CASSQDGQENYGYTF.

The sample holds many counts of this clonotype. This chain joins TRBV7-7 and TRBJ2-2; tentatively, D is TRBD2 (6 bases). Trimming left V 1 base short and J 6 bases short, with 9 bases between. CDR3 length equals 14 residues. The germline CDR1 and CDR2 sequences are SSHAT and FNYEAQ (reference sequence). The chain's CDR3 is CASSLGGVAGELFF. The DNA of the CDR3 is TGTGCCAGCAGCTTAGGGGGGGTCGCCGGGGAGCTGTTTTTT.